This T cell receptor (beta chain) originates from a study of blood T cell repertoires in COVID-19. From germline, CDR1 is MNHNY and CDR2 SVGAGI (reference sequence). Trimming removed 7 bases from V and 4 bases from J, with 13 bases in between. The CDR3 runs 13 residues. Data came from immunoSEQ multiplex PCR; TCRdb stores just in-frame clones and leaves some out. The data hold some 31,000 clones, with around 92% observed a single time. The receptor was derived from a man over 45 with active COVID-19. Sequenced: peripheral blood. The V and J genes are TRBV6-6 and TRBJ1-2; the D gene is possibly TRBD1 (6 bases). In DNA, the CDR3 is TGTGCCAGCAAAAACAGGGATGGCTATGGCTACACCTTC. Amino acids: CASKNRDGYGYTF.